What follows are 8 T cell receptor beta chains derived from one specimen sequenced in a study of blood T cell repertoires in COVID-19. The assay was immunoSEQ multiplex PCR, and TCRdb's table has in-frame clones only and misses some. The data show about 270,000 clones, more than 85% seen once. Sequenced: peripheral blood. The receptor set was obtained from a person aged 18 to 35 with COVID-19, enrolled during active disease.

The chain links TRBV2 to TRBJ2-4; no clear D. With 2 bases removed from V and 6 bases from J, the gap between germline ends came to 5 bases. Germline values: CDR1 SNHLY, CDR2 FYNNEI. The CDR3 has 12 amino acids. The CDR3 protein is CASSEQSNIQYF. The CDR3 DNA is TGTGCCAGCAGTGAACAATCAAACATTCAGTACTTC.

V is TRBV7-9 and J is TRBJ2-7, with 11 bases that match TRBD2. CDR3 length equals 15 residues. Per germline, CDR1 SEHNR and CDR2 FQNEAQ (reference sequence). Unmatched junction bases numbered 9, after V lost 4 bases and J lost 7 bases. As DNA, the CDR3 is TGTGCCAGCAGCTCATCTAGCGGGAGGTTCGGGGAGCAGTACTTC. Translation: CASSSSSGRFGEQYF.

This rearrangement joins TRBV3-1 (or the pseudogene TRBV3-2) to TRBJ2-2; 7 nucleotides align to TRBD2. Trimming removed 1 base from V and 5 bases from J; junction bases left unmatched: 4. The CDR3 is 15 amino acids. The V gene's germline CDR1 is LGHDT and CDR2 YNNKEL (reference sequence). The CDR3 DNA is TGTGCCAGCAGCCAAGCGTGGGGAGGGACCGGGGAGCTGTTTTTT. It is translated as CASSQAWGGTGELFF.

The rearrangement joins TRBV5-8 to TRBJ1-5; D remains ambiguous. Trimming took 4 bases from V and 4 from J, leaving 12 bases between them. In germline, CDR1 is SGHTS, CDR2 YDEGEE. CDR3 size: 14 residues. The DNA of the CDR3 is TGTGCCAGCAGCCACCGGACGGGGAATCAGCCCCAGCATTTT. Encoded protein: CASSHRTGNQPQHF.

The rearrangement links TRBV19 to TRBJ1-5, with D tentatively TRBD1 (5 bases). V was shortened by 2 bases and J by 10 bases, with 15 bases between the two germline ends. Germline-derived CDR1 and CDR2 are LNHDA and SQIVND (reference sequence). CDR3 length: 14 residues. CDR3 region: CASSITGGSDPQHF. The CDR3 DNA sequence: TGTGCCAGTAGTATAACGGGGGGATCTGACCCCCAGCATTTT. Full variable domain (remainder filled in from reference TRBV19 and TRBJ1-5): DGGITQSPKYLFRKEGQNVTLSCEQNLNHDAMYWYRQDPGQGLRLIYYSQIVNDFQKGDIAEGYSVSREKKESFPLTVTSAQKNPTAFYLCASSITGGSDPQHFGDGTRLSIL.

This clone was seen a single time. The chain is built from TRBV19 and TRBJ2-3; D is uncertain. Germline CDR1 and CDR2: LNHDA and SQIVND (reference sequence). The CDR3 length is 17 residues. Trimming pared 3 bases from V and 1 base from J, leaving 17 bases between. CDR3 region: CASSILLRLLGTDTQYF. The CDR3 nucleotides are TGTGCCAGTAGTATTTTATTGAGGCTCCTGGGCACAGATACGCAGTATTTT.

This rearrangement joins TRBV29-1 to TRBJ2-2, with 10 nucleotides matching TRBD1. V lost 2 bases and J lost 7; bases outside the gene matches: 7. The CDR3 is made up of 15 amino acids. Germline CDR1 and CDR2: SQVTM and ANQGSEA. The CDR3: CSVERGTGDGGELFF. The CDR3, as DNA: TGCAGCGTTGAAAGGGGGACAGGGGACGGCGGGGAGCTGTTTTTT.

The chain couples TRBV27 to TRBJ2-3, with 8 bases that match TRBD2. The CDR3 covers 16 residues. Germline V CDR1 and CDR2: MNHEY, SMNVEV (reference sequence). Trimming at V came to 6 bases and at J to 2 bases, leaving 10 bases not matched to a gene. The CDR3 region has the DNA TGTGCCAGCAGCCGTCGGGGCGGGGGGAACACAGATACGCAGTATTTT. Its protein product is CASSRRGGGNTDTQYF.